This T cell receptor beta chain derives from a study of shared clonotypes between healthy human individuals. Comment on this clone: Its antigen is not known.

General study points: Few donors limited the genetic and exposure-history diversity represented.

Genomic DNA belonging to each subset was distributed in equal measure over several immunoSEQ plates. Using approximately 200 ng DNA, approximately 30,000 T cell genomes, the sorted-subset replicate PCRs were run. Produced via immunoSEQ multiplex PCR; TCRdb's table is partial and in-frame only. The data show millions of clones, with approximately 90% seen just once and around 0.14% held by the top ten. From germline, CDR1 is SNHLY and CDR2 FYNNEI. CDR3 length: 16 amino acids. V dropped 4 bases and J dropped 4 bases, with 17 bases sitting between them. Sequencing was performed on naive CD4+ T cells sorted from blood. Subset specified: CD45RA+ positively selected. This chain connects TRBV2 to TRBJ1-5, with D maybe TRBD1 (6 bases). This sequence was found in a man younger than 30 in good health. CDR3 nucleotides: TGTGCCAGCAGTGGTGCCCCCGGGACACAGAATCAGCCCCAGCATTTT. Amino acid sequence: CASSGAPGTQNQPQHF.